This TCR beta chain was retrieved from a study of post-analysis software for immune sequencing data. Study in general: Progressive-relapsing, secondary progressive and relapsing-remitting multiple sclerosis were among the disease courses included. Study-wide results and caveats: Higher frequency in patients than in controls was seen for about five TRBV segments, with TRBV5-6, TRBV5-1 and TRBV20-1 among them. Controls had significantly higher normalized Chao1 diversity than multiple sclerosis patients. Batch-mates among the samples co-clustered strongly by F measure.

Unique molecular identifiers had been added to the TCR beta cDNA libraries. It was from about 1 to 10 million T cells that about 540,000 cDNA molecules came. TCRdb re-derived calls from the PCR reads in MiXCR, one entry per CDR3 protein. The sample consists of hundreds of thousands of distinct CDR3 sequences, approximately 53% of them appearing once. The V gene's germline CDR1 is SGHRS and CDR2 YFSETQ. The CDR3 runs to 15 residues. Notes on this clonotype: As yet, its antigen is unknown.

This chain links TRBV5-1 with TRBJ2-7, with 9 bases aligning to TRBD1. The end of the DNA is better explained by TRBJ2-1, so the J call may be wrong. The TCR was taken from a girl between 5 and 17 years old with multiple sclerosis. Sequencing was done on a sample of blood. The CDR3 loop reads CASSLRQGDNNEQFF. CDR3 DNA: TGCGCCAGCAGCTTAAGACAGGGGGATAACAATGAGCAGTTCTTC.